These 9 T cell receptor beta chains originate from one sample sequenced in a study of control samples from healthy donors and cancer patients. Profiled with immunoSEQ multiplex PCR; TCRdb holds only in-frame clones, not every one. Here the sample spans fewer than 200,000 clones, more than 80% being singletons. Material for sequencing was blood. Receptors were obtained from a man aged 25-40 years in good health.

The chain joins TRBV21-1 to TRBJ1-4; the table's D call, TRBD1, has no DNA check behind it. TRBV21-1 is termed a pseudogene. The CDR3 is 15 amino acids. This CDR3 is CASSSRTGANEKLFF. CDR3 DNA sequence: TGTGCCAGCAGCAGCCGGACAGGGGCTAATGAAAAACTGTTTTTT.

This chain connects TRBV20-1 to TRBJ2-5; no firm D call. CDR1 and CDR2 (germline): DFQATT, SNEGSKA (reference sequence). The germline V and J ends were trimmed by 7 bases and 9 bases, with 15 bases remaining between them. The CDR3 spans 11 residues. The CDR3 coding sequence is TGCAGTGTCCCGCAGGTTGAGGCCCAGTACTTC. Its protein product is CSVPQVEAQYF.

The chain carries TRBV7-9 and TRBJ1-4; tentatively, D is TRBD1 (5 bases). This CDR3 has 16 residues. Per the germline V gene, CDR1 is SEHNR and CDR2 is FQNEAQ (reference sequence). V shed 3 bases and J shed 7 bases, with 18 bases lying between them. This CDR3 is CASSFPGGSHSEKLFF. In nucleotides, the CDR3 is TGTGCCAGCAGCTTCCCGGGGGGGAGCCATTCTGAAAAACTGTTTTTT.

DNA of the CDR3: TGTGCCTGGAGGGCTGGGGGGATCTCTGGAAACACCATATATTTT. This codes for CAWRAGGISGNTIYF. The chain uses TRBV30 and TRBJ1-3, with TRBD1 as a possible D gene (5 bases). Trimming stripped 3 bases from V and 0 bases from J, with 12 bases between. Germline V gene sequence: CDR1 GTSNPN, CDR2 SVGIG (reference sequence). This CDR3 contains 15 residues.

The genes are TRBV30 and TRBJ2-3, with 8 bases fitting TRBD2. Trimming cost V 2 bases and J 0 bases; bases outside gene matches: 4. This CDR3 is built from 15 residues. Germline values: CDR1 GTSNPN, CDR2 SVGIG (reference sequence). In DNA, the CDR3 is TGTGCCTGGAGTTTAACTAGCGGCAGCACAGATACGCAGTATTTT. It encodes CAWSLTSGSTDTQYF.

The table lists this clone with a count of one. CDR3 sequence (DNA): TGTGCCAGCAGCCAAGCGGGACCCTCTGGAAACACCATATATTTT. Encoded protein: CASSQAGPSGNTIYF. The V gene is TRBV4-2, the J gene TRBJ1-3; possibly TRBD1 for D (5 bases). Trimming took 1 base from V and 0 from J, leaving 7 bases between them. The germline V gene has CDR1 LGHNA and CDR2 YNFKEQ. The CDR3 has 15 amino acids.

This clone was detected a few times. The gene calls are TRBV10-3 and TRBJ1-6, with 9 bases aligning to TRBD1. This CDR3 has 15 residues. Trimming cost V 4 bases and J 7 bases; bases outside gene matches: 5. Looked up from germline, CDR1 is ENHRY and CDR2 is SYGVKD. CDR3 DNA sequence: TGTGCCATCAGTGGGACGGGGACAGGGAATTCACCCCTCCACTTT. It translates to CAISGTGTGNSPLHF.

The genes are TRBV4-2 and TRBJ2-2; 7 nucleotides agree with TRBD1. V lost 1 base to trimming and J lost 4 bases; unmatched junction nucleotides: 9. The CDR3 totals 17 residues. Germline V CDR1 and CDR2: LGHNA, YNFKEQ. The CDR3 DNA sequence: TGTGCCAGCAGCCAAGTGGGGACCCCAGGGGGCACCGGGGAGCTGTTTTTT. Its protein is CASSQVGTPGGTGELFF.

This clone was seen just once. This sequence joins TRBV7-2 and TRBJ2-2; perhaps TRBD2 as D (7 bases). V lost 11 bases and J 5 bases, leaving 15 bases between the germline ends. The germline V gene has CDR1 SGHTA and CDR2 FQGNSA. This CDR3 region has 13 residues. CDR3 region: CAGIEGGTGELFF. In DNA form, the CDR3 reads TGTGCCGGGATAGAGGGGGGGACCGGGGAGCTGTTTTTT.